The text below deals with one T cell receptor beta chain. This specimen belongs to a study of glioma-infiltrating T cells after dendritic cell vaccination. For the study at large: Patients had newly diagnosed or recurrent glioblastoma and received dendritic cell vaccines. Patients received autologous tumor lysate-pulsed dendritic cell vaccination between about 2003 and 2013.

TCRB CDR3 was amplified from 2 ug genomic DNA or less. The PCR used 60 V beta and 13 J beta primers. Libraries were prepared by immunoSEQ multiplex PCR; TCRdb keeps only in-frame clonotypes and omits some of them. Of about 73,000 clones in the sample, 82% were seen once. Germline CDR1 is SGHTA and CDR2 is FQGNSA. V was pared by 1 base and J by 9 bases, with 5 bases of the junction left unmatched. The CDR3 spans 15 residues. The source of this sequence is a human donor with glioblastoma. The sequences come from blood, collected before dendritic cell vaccination. This chain uses TRBV7-2 with TRBJ2-1, with 11 bases matching TRBD2. CDR3 protein: CASSLVASGRSEQFF. DNA of the CDR3: TGTGCCAGCAGCTTAGTCGCTAGCGGGAGGTCTGAGCAGTTCTTC.